This record looks at one T cell receptor beta chain sequence and its context. Its cognate antigen is unknown. This specimen comes from a study of persistence of HIV-infected CD4 T cells. This was the immunoSEQ version 4 assay in survey mode. The protocol was immunoSEQ multiplex PCR, while the TCRdb copy is restricted to in-frame clones and leaves out a portion. Altogether tens of thousands of clones are present, around 80% being singletons, with the ten largest covering 3%. Stimulation used 10 ug/mL lysate from CMV-infected fibroblasts. CD40L-negative CD69-negative CD45RO-high memory CD4+ T cells were sorted as populations depleted of antigen-responding cells. The CDR3 extends over 16 amino acids. Between the trimmed V and J ends, which lost 1 base and 0 bases, there was a span of 8 bases. Germline CDR1 reads SGHTS; CDR2 reads YDEGEE.

The clonotype originates from an adult man with HIV who was CMV-seropositive. The material was CD4+ T cells sorted from PBMCs after approximately 18-hour stimulation, obtained from a patient who received antiretroviral therapy. The rearrangement uses TRBV5-8 and TRBJ2-6; D remains ambiguous. This chain's CDR3 is CASSLPWSSGANVLTF. DNA for the CDR3: TGTGCCAGCAGCTTGCCATGGAGCTCTGGGGCCAACGTCCTGACTTTC.